This T cell receptor (beta chain) was captured by sequencing in a study of blood T cell repertoires in COVID-19. About the study: In each case, the material was cDNA or gDNA derived from T cells, B-cell-depleted T cells, or PBMCs.

This table comes from immunoSEQ multiplex PCR, and its TCRdb copy is limited to in-frame clones, with some not included. Among around 70,000 clones listed, 70% to 85% were seen once. Trimming left V 0 bases short and J 10 bases short, with 11 bases between. The germline V gene has CDR1 SGHDT and CDR2 YYEEEE. The CDR3 extends over 14 amino acids. The chain links TRBV5-6 to TRBJ1-6; a possible D gene is TRBD1 (6 bases). The sample taken for sequencing was peripheral blood. The TCR was taken from a man between 60 and 75 years old with active or convalescent COVID-19. In DNA form, the CDR3 reads TGTGCCAGCAGCTTGGTTCAGGGGAGCTCACCCCTCCACTTT. It translates to CASSLVQGSSPLHF.